Following are 28 T cell receptor beta chains from one sample sequenced in a study of technical replicates of blood from a few donors. TCRdb's copy holds only in-frame clones and misses some; the assay was immunoSEQ multiplex PCR. The sample contains around 83,000 clones, 90% to 95% of which appear only once. Material: T cells isolated from PBMCs. The source of these receptors is a human donor in good health.

CDR3: CASSMRANNQPQHF. The DNA of the CDR3 is TGTGCCAGTAGTATGCGGGCCAACAATCAGCCCCAGCATTTT. The chain is built from TRBV19 and TRBJ1-5; D ambiguous. V gave up 3 bases and J gave up 3 bases, with 9 bases separating them. Germline loops: CDR1 LNHDA, CDR2 SQIVND (reference sequence). The CDR3 is 14 residues long.

CDR3 sequence: CASSLVGQGADEQFF. The CDR3 nucleotides are TGTGCCAGCAGCTTAGTCGGACAGGGGGCAGATGAGCAGTTCTTC. The V gene is TRBV11-2, the J gene TRBJ2-1; 11 nucleotides align to TRBD1. Trimming cost V 1 base and J 8 bases; bases outside gene matches: 4. In germline, CDR1 is SGHAT, CDR2 FQNNGV. The CDR3 has 15 amino acids.

The chain joins TRBV27 to TRBJ1-1; 7 bases align to TRBD1. Unmatched junction bases numbered 8, after V lost 5 bases and J lost 5 bases. This CDR3 is built from 14 residues. The germline V gene encodes CDR1 MNHEY and CDR2 SMNVEV (reference sequence). CDR3: CASSDRVVGTEAFF. CDR3 DNA sequence: TGTGCCAGCAGTGACAGGGTGGTAGGGACTGAAGCTTTCTTT.

J is TRBJ2-7 and V is TRBV19; D gene ambiguous. Per the germline V gene, CDR1 is LNHDA and CDR2 is SQIVND (reference sequence). With 8 bases removed from V and 2 bases from J, the gap between germline ends came to 13 bases. The CDR3 is 13 residues long. The DNA for the CDR3 is TGTGCCAGTCGACCGGGTGTAGCCTACGAGCAGTACTTC. It yields the protein CASRPGVAYEQYF.

The CDR3 is CASSFARGETQYF. CDR3 DNA sequence: TGCGCCAGCAGCTTTGCCCGGGGTGAGACCCAGTACTTC. This chain joins TRBV5-1 and TRBJ2-5, with D perhaps matching TRBD2 (5 bases). The CDR3 is made up of 13 amino acids. V dropped 2 bases and J dropped 5 bases, with 10 bases sitting between them. Germline V gives CDR1 SGHRS, CDR2 YFSETQ.

The genes are TRBV7-8 and TRBJ1-5; tentatively, D is TRBD1 (6 bases). The CDR3 length is 15 residues. Per germline, CDR1 SGHVS and CDR2 FQNEAQ. V was pared by 5 bases and J by 5 bases, with 16 bases between. The CDR3 is CASSPLKNRDQPQHF. DNA for the CDR3: TGTGCCAGCAGCCCTCTTAAGAACAGGGATCAGCCCCAGCATTTT.

The V call is TRBV4-1, the J call TRBJ2-4; 11 positions match TRBD2. Germline V gene lookup returns CDR1 MGHRA and CDR2 YSYEKL. This CDR3 contains 21 residues. V trimming: 1 base; J trimming: 2 bases; junction bases outside the gene matches: 16. CDR3 amino acids: CASSQVPRLAGLDQTKNIQYF. CDR3 sequence (DNA): TGCGCCAGCAGCCAAGTCCCCAGACTAGCGGGGTTGGATCAAACCAAAAACATTCAGTACTTC.

V gene TRBV7-9 combines with J gene TRBJ2-1; possible D gene TRBD1, 6 bases. This CDR3 has 16 amino acids. Germline loops: CDR1 SEHNR, CDR2 FQNEAQ (reference sequence). V was cut by 5 bases and J by 2 bases, with 16 bases left in between. For the CDR3, the DNA is TGTGCCAGCAGCCGTCTTTCAGGGGTTACCTACAATGAGCAGTTCTTC. Protein product: CASSRLSGVTYNEQFF.

The V gene is TRBV2, the J gene TRBJ1-5; D not resolved. The CDR3 length is 16 residues. V lost 3 bases, J lost 2 bases, and 14 bases lay in between. CDR1 SNHLY and CDR2 FYNNEI come from the germline V gene. In DNA form, the CDR3 reads TGTGCCAGCAGTGATCGGGAGCCTGGGGGCAATCAGCCCCAGCATTTT. This gives the protein CASSDREPGGNQPQHF.

This chain joins TRBV7-9 and TRBJ1-1; 7 nucleotides line up with TRBD1. Germline V gene lookup returns CDR1 SEHNR and CDR2 FQNEAQ (reference sequence). The CDR3 has 13 amino acids. V was pared by 7 bases and J by 6 bases, with 8 bases of the junction left unmatched. CDR3: CASTLTGTAEAFF. The CDR3 DNA follows: TGTGCCAGCACCCTGACAGGGACGGCTGAAGCTTTCTTT.

This clone came up a few times. The V call is TRBV29-1, the J call TRBJ1-1; D gene ambiguous. CDR1 SQVTM and CDR2 ANQGSEA come from the germline V gene. The V gene lost 3 bases and the J gene lost 0 bases, with 5 bases spanning the gap. The CDR3 spans 12 residues. CDR3 nucleotide sequence: TGCAGCGTTGACAGGATGAACACTGAAGCTTTCTTT. Translation gives CSVDRMNTEAFF.

This sequence joins TRBV7-8 and TRBJ2-5, with D perhaps TRBD1 (6 bases). CDR1 and CDR2 from the germline V gene are SGHVS and FQNEAQ. The CDR3 spans 15 residues. V was pared by 5 bases and J by 1 base, with 14 bases between. CDR3 region: CASSVDRFGQETQYF. CDR3 nucleotide sequence: TGTGCCAGCAGCGTCGACAGGTTTGGCCAAGAGACCCAGTACTTC.

The rearrangement joins TRBV13 to TRBJ1-2, with 8 nucleotides matching TRBD1. Germline lookup yields CDR1 PRHDT and CDR2 FYEKMQ (reference sequence). The CDR3 is 16 amino acids. The V and J ends lost 4 bases and 1 base, in that order; junction bases with no gene match: 8. In nucleotides, the CDR3 is TGTGCCAGCAGCTCAACAGGGGGGTTGGGTAACTATGGCTACACCTTC. Amino acid sequence: CASSSTGGLGNYGYTF.

The chain's CDR3 is CASSLIEAGRPYGYTF. The DNA for the CDR3 is TGTGCCAGCAGTTTAATAGAAGCGGGACGGCCCTATGGCTACACCTTC. The chain uses TRBV27 and TRBJ1-2; tentative D call: TRBD1 (5 bases). Germline V lookup: CDR1 MNHEY, CDR2 SMNVEV (reference sequence). The CDR3 contains 16 residues. V shed 2 bases and J shed 4 bases, with 17 bases lying between them.

The chain carries TRBV7-9 and TRBJ2-1, with no clear D. V lost 2 bases, J lost 9 bases, and 8 bases lay in between. The CDR3 runs 12 residues. Germline V gene data show CDR1 as SEHNR and CDR2 as FQNEAQ (reference sequence). CDR3 sequence reads: CASSLHGSEQFF. CDR3 nucleotide sequence: TGTGCCAGCAGCTTACACGGGTCTGAGCAGTTCTTC.

On this clone itself: A read error may produce the germline difference seen at one junction end. This chain connects TRBV5-4 to TRBJ2-1, with D tentatively TRBD2 (5 bases). Germline assignment: CDR1 SGHNT and CDR2 YYREEE (reference sequence). CDR3 length equals 13 residues. CDR3 in DNA: TGTGCCAGCAGCTCGGACTCCTCCAATGAGCAGTTCTTC. Protein product: CASSSDSSNEQFF.

This clone was picked up a small number of times. The chain joins TRBV28 to TRBJ2-1; 10 bases fit TRBD2. The CDR3 has 16 residues. Germline CDR1 is MDHEN and CDR2 is SYDVKM. The ends lost 2 bases at V and 2 bases at J; junction bases unmatched: 3. The CDR3, as DNA: TGTGCCAGCAGTTTAAAACTAGCGGGAACCTACAATGAGCAGTTCTTC. It is translated as CASSLKLAGTYNEQFF.

This chain connects TRBV9 to TRBJ2-3, with 8 positions matching TRBD2. Germline lookup yields CDR1 SGDLS and CDR2 YYNGEE. V lost 0 bases to trimming and J lost 7 bases; unmatched junction nucleotides: 7. The CDR3 has 15 amino acids. CDR3 region: CASSVAAGDIHTQYF. The CDR3, as DNA: TGTGCCAGCAGCGTAGCAGCGGGAGACATCCATACGCAGTATTTT. The full variable domain, completed using reference TRBV9 and TRBJ2-3, is DSGVTQTPKHLITATGQRVTLRCSPRSGDLSVYWYQQSLDQGLQFLIQYYNGEERAKGNILERFSAQQFPDLHSELNLSSLELGDSALYFCASSVAAGDIHTQYFGPGTRLTVL.

This clone has only one observation. The V and J genes are TRBV9 and TRBJ1-2, with a weak D call TRBD1 (5 bases). Germline V gene sequence: CDR1 SGDLS, CDR2 YYNGEE. The CDR3 runs 15 residues. V lost 0 bases, J lost 3 bases, and 12 bases lay in between. CDR3 region: CASSVDGARYYGYTF. DNA of the CDR3: TGTGCCAGCAGCGTAGATGGGGCGAGGTACTATGGCTACACCTTC.

The V and J genes are TRBV7-3 and TRBJ2-1, with 8 bases that match TRBD1. Germline V gene data show CDR1 as SGHTA and CDR2 as FQGTGA. The trim removed 1 base at V and 4 bases at J, leaving 3 bases unmatched. The CDR3 extends over 15 amino acids. CDR3 DNA sequence: TGTGCCAGCAGCTTAATTCAGGGGGCTTACAATGAGCAGTTCTTC. Translating it yields CASSLIQGAYNEQFF.

This chain uses TRBV6-4 with TRBJ2-3; D remains ambiguous. CDR1 and CDR2 from the germline V gene are MRHNA and SNTAGT. This CDR3 contains 14 residues. Trimming stripped 0 bases from V and 6 bases from J, with 10 bases between. For the CDR3, the DNA is TGTGCCAGCAGTGACTCTTCGGTCGGGGATACGCAGTATTTT. Its translation is CASSDSSVGDTQYF.

The chain uses TRBV4-1 and TRBJ2-6, with 9 bases aligning to TRBD2. This CDR3 contains 18 residues. The J segment lost 3 bases and the V segment lost 5 bases, leaving 11 bases of the junction unmatched. Germline V gene data show CDR1 as MGHRA and CDR2 as YSYEKL. CDR3 nucleotides: TGCGCCAGCAGCACTAGCGGGCCTTACACTGGTGGGGCCAACGTCCTGACTTTC. Amino acids: CASSTSGPYTGGANVLTF.

This chain links TRBV6-1 with TRBJ1-5; D ambiguous. The CDR3 is made up of 13 amino acids. Germline V gives CDR1 MNHNS, CDR2 SASEGT. V was trimmed by 2 bases and J by 3 bases, leaving 5 bases between them. The CDR3 DNA follows: TGTGCCAGCAGTGAATCTTCCAATCAGCCCCAGCATTTT. Residues: CASSESSNQPQHF.

The rearrangement joins TRBV5-4 to TRBJ1-1; 9 bases agree with TRBD1. With 4 bases clipped from V and 10 bases from J, the junction kept 14 bases outside the gene matches. This CDR3 spans 15 amino acids. The germline V gene has CDR1 SGHNT and CDR2 YYREEE (reference sequence). CDR3 DNA: TGTGCCAGCAGCGGCAAAAGGGACAGGGCAAGTGTAGCTTTCTTT. Its protein is CASSGKRDRASVAFF. The full variable domain, its missing parts supplied by reference TRBV5-4 and TRBJ1-1, is ETGVTQSPTHLIKTRGQQVTLRCSSQSGHNTVSWYQQALGQGPQFIFQYYREEENGRGNFPPRFSGLQFPNYSSELNVNALELDDSALYLCASSGKRDRASVAFFGQGTRLTVV.

This sequence joins TRBV28 and TRBJ1-3; tentatively, D is TRBD1 (6 bases). V lost 1 base, J lost 1 base, and 11 bases lay in between. The CDR3 length is 16 residues. Germline lookup yields CDR1 MDHEN and CDR2 SYDVKM. Here the CDR3 reads CASSLSDRISGNTIYF. CDR3 bases: TGTGCCAGCAGTTTATCCGACAGGATATCTGGAAACACCATATATTTT.

This rearrangement joins TRBV27 to TRBJ2-1; D remains ambiguous. The CDR3 has 15 residues. The germline V and J ends were trimmed by 0 bases and 6 bases, with 12 bases remaining between them. Per the germline V gene, CDR1 is MNHEY and CDR2 is SMNVEV (reference sequence). Here the CDR3 DNA reads TGTGCCAGCAGTTTATCGTTTCGGCTAGGCAATGAGCAGTTCTTC. This encodes CASSLSFRLGNEQFF.

The chain combines TRBV11-2 with TRBJ1-2, with D unresolved. Trimming cost V 1 base and J 2 bases, with 8 bases left between them. Germline CDR1 and CDR2: SGHAT and FQNNGV. The CDR3 covers 14 residues. This chain's CDR3 is CASSLVSVNYGYTF. CDR3 DNA: TGTGCCAGCAGCTTAGTTTCTGTGAACTATGGCTACACCTTC.

This clone has only one observation. This chain connects TRBV5-1 to TRBJ2-7; a possible D gene is TRBD1 (6 bases). V dropped 5 bases and J dropped 4 bases, with 25 bases sitting between them. The CDR3 sequence is 17 residues long. Germline values: CDR1 SGHRS, CDR2 YFSETQ. CDR3: CASSSKGTLAKWYEQYF. In DNA, the CDR3 is TGCGCCAGCAGTTCTAAGGGGACACTGGCGAAGTGGTACGAGCAGTACTTC.